Below, 3 T cell receptor beta chains from the same sample are listed, as sequenced in a study of cytomegalovirus exposure and HLA in healthy donors. The PCR employed 60 Vbeta primers together with 13 Jbeta primers. The repertoire was sequenced with immunoSEQ multiplex PCR; TCRdb's copy has only in-frame clones and lacks some. The sample shows 130,000 or so clones, about 9.2% of them seen only once. Specimen: PBMCs. The source is a woman aged 40 to 49 in good health and CMV-seropositive.

The table lists this clone with a count of one. This chain joins TRBV10-1 and TRBJ2-7, with D perhaps matching TRBD2 (5 bases). The germline V and J ends were trimmed by 6 bases and 0 bases, with 9 bases remaining between them. Germline V gives CDR1 WNHNN, CDR2 SYGVQD (reference sequence). This CDR3 contains 13 residues. CDR3 sequence: CASSREGSYEQYF. The CDR3 region has the DNA TGCGCCAGCAGCCGGGAAGGCTCCTACGAGCAGTACTTC.

The chain has TRBV5-1 and TRBJ2-3, with a tentative D call TRBD2 (6 bases). This CDR3 has 13 amino acids. V was clipped by 6 bases and J by 2 bases, with 10 bases between them. Germline V CDR1 and CDR2: SGHRS, YFSETQ. The CDR3 loop reads CASTRDSTDTQYF. DNA for the CDR3: TGCGCCAGCACCCGGGACTCCACAGATACGCAGTATTTT.

This clone has a handful of counts. V usage is TRBV15 and J usage is TRBJ2-1; a possible D gene is TRBD2 (6 bases). This CDR3 has 15 residues. Germline V lookup: CDR1 LNHNV, CDR2 YYDKDF (reference sequence). V lost 2 bases to trimming and J lost 4 bases, with 12 bases between them. In nucleotides, the CDR3 is TGTGCCACCAGCAGATCTAGCGCGAGTTACAATGAGCAGTTCTTC. Residues: CATSRSSASYNEQFF.